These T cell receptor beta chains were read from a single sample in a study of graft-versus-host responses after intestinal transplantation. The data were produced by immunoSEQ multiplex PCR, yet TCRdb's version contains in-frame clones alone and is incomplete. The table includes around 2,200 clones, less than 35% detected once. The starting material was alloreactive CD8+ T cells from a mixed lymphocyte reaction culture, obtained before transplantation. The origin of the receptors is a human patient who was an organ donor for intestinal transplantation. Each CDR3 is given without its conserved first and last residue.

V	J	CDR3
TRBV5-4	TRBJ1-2	ASSVWNAGGLNGYT
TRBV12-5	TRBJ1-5	ASGPRGNDNQPQH
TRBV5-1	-	ASSPRVMSYEQY
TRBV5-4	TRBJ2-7	ASSFTDTAYEQY
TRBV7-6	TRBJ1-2	ASSQLTENYGYT
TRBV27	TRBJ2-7	VSEASGLEQY
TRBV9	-	ASSAGTEYEQY
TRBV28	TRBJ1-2	ASAGQSYGYT
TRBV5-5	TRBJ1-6	ASSFFTGTGNSPLH
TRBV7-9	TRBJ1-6	ASSGTGSYNSPLH
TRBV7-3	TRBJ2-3	ASSLSPAGGLGDTQY
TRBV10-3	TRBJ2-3	AISDRGQGTDTQY
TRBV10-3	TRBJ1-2	AISGTGSSYGYT
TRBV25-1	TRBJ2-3	ASGDYPESTDTQY
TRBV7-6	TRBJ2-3	ASSQGTGGTDTQY
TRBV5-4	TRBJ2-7	ASSLSGGSYEQY
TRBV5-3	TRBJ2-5	ARSPGRLVAGGALEETQY
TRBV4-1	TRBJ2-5	ASSQVGVETQY
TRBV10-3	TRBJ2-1	AISAGNYNEQF
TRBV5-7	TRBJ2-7	ASSPGQASFYEQY
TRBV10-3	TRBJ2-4	AISESGGGRYIQY
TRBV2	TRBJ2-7	ALDGTSGGYEQY
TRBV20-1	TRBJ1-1	SAHADEAF
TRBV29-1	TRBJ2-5	SVGPGGGYQETQY
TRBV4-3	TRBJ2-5	ASSPGTATWETQY
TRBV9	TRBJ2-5	ASSVGRDYRPQETQY
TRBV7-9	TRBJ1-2	ASSATRDFYGYT
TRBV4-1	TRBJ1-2	ASSQITGYGYT
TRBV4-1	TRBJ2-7	ASSQDNGGGYEQY
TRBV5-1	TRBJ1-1	ASSLRGRTEAF
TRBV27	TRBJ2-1	ASSFLPGGAGDEQF
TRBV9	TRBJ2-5	ASSVARGDQETQY
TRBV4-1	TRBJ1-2	ASSHAPRDRGKRGYT
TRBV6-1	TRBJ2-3	ASSARDYLSVDTQY
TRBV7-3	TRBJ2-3	ASSLDRHGTDTQY
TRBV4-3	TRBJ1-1	ASQFGVGTEAF
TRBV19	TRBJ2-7	ASKPSDRGAYEQY
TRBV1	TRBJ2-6	TSRTGGLCTSRANVLT
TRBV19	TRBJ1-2	ASSIGGSNYGYT
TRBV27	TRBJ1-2	ASSYRAHYGYT
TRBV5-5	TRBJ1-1	ASQLDMNTEAF
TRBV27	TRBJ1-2	ASSLRQNYGYT